Here is one T cell receptor (beta chain) with its context. The source of the sample is a study of blood T cell repertoires in COVID-19. Libraries were prepared by immunoSEQ multiplex PCR; TCRdb keeps only in-frame clonotypes and omits some of them. The sample includes around 20,000 clones, roughly nine tenths of them seen just once. Trimming cost V 2 bases and J 9 bases, with 11 bases left between them. The CDR3 runs to 14 residues. Germline V CDR1 and CDR2: MNHNY, SVGAGI (reference sequence). The sequencing input was peripheral blood. This sequence originates from a human donor with active COVID-19. The donor label of this sample is uncertain. This sequence joins TRBV6-6 and TRBJ1-6; D gene ambiguous. In DNA, the CDR3 is TGTGCCAGCAGTTACCCGGAGGCCCTTTCACCCCTCCACTTT. Translated, it gives CASSYPEALSPLHF.